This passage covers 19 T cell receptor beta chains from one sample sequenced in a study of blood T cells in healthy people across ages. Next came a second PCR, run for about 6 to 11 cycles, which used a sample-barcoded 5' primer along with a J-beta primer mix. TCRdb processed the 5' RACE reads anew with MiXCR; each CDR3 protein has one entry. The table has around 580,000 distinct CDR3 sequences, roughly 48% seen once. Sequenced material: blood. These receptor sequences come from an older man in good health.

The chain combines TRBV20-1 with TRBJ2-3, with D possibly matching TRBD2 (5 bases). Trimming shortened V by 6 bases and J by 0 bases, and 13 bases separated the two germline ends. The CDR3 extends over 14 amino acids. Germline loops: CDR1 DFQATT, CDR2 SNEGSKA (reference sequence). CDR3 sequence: CSARRVTSTDTQYF. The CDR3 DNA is TGCAGTGCCCGGCGGGTCACTAGCACAGATACGCAGTATTTT.

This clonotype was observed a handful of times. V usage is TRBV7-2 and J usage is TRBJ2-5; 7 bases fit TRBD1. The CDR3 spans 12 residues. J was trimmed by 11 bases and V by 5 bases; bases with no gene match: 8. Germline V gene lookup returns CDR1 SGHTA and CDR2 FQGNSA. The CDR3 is CASSIQGPLQYF. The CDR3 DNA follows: TGTGCCAGCAGCATACAGGGGCCCCTGCAGTACTTC.

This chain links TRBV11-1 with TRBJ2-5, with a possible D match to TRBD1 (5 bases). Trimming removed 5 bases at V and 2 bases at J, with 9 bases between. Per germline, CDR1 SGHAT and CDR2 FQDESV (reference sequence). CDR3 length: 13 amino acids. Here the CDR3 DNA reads TGTGCCAGCAGCCGACAGCTTCAAGAGACCCAGTACTTC. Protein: CASSRQLQETQYF.

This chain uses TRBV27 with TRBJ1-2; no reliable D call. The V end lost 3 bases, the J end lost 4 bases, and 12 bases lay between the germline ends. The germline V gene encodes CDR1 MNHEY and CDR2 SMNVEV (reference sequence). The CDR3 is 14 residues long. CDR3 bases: TGTGCCAGCAGTTTTTCGCAGGACCTCTATGGCTACACCTTC. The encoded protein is CASSFSQDLYGYTF.

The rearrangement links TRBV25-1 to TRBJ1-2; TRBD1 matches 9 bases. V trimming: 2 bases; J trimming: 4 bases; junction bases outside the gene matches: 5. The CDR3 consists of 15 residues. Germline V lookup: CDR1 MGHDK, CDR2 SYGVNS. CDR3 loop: CASSELPDRGYGYTF. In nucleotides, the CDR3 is TGTGCCAGCAGTGAACTACCGGACAGGGGCTATGGCTACACCTTC.

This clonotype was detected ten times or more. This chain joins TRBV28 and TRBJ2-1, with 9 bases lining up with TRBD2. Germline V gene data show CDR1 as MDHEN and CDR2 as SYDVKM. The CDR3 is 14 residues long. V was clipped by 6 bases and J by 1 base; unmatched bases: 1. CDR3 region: CASRTSGSYNEQFF. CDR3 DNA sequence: TGTGCCAGCAGAACTAGCGGGTCCTACAATGAGCAGTTCTTC.

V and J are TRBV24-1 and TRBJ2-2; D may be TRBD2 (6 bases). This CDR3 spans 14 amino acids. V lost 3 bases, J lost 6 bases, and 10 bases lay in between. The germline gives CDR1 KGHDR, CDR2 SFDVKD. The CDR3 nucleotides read TGTGCCACCAGTGATCCAGGGACTGCCGGGGAGCTGTTTTTT. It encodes CATSDPGTAGELFF.

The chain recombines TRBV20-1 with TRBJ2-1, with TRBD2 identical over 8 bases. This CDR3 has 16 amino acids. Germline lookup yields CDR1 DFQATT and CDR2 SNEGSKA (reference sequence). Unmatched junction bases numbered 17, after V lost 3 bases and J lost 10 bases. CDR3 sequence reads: CSASGGASGPLNEQFF. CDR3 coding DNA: TGCAGTGCTAGCGGCGGGGCTAGCGGGCCCCTCAACGAGCAGTTCTTC.

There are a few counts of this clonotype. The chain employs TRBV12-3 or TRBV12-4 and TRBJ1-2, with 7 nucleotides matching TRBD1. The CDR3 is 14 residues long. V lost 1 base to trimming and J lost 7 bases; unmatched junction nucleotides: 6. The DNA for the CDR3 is TGTGCCAGCAGTTTAGGACAGGGCGTCGGTGGCTACACCTTC. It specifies CASSLGQGVGGYTF.

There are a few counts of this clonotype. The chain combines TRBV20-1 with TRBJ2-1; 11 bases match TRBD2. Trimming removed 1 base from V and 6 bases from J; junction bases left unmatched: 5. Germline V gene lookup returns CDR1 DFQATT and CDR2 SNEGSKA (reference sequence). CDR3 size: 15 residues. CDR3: CSARVPTSGGNEQFF. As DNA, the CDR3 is TGCAGTGCTAGAGTCCCCACTAGCGGGGGCAATGAGCAGTTCTTC.

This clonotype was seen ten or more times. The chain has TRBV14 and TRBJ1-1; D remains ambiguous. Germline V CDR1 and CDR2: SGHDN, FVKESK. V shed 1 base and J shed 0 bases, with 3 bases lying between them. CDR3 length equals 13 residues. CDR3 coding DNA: TGTGCCAGCAGCCAAGCCCTGAACACTGAAGCTTTCTTT. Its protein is CASSQALNTEAFF.

CDR3 DNA sequence: TGTGCCAGCAGCTTCGAGTGGGGGAGCTACGAGCAGTACTTC. Translation: CASSFEWGSYEQYF. This sequence joins TRBV5-6 and TRBJ2-7; D could derive from TRBD1 or TRBD2 (5 bases each). CDR3 size: 14 residues. Looked up from germline, CDR1 is SGHDT and CDR2 is YYEEEE. Trimming took 2 bases from V and 3 from J, leaving 12 bases between them.

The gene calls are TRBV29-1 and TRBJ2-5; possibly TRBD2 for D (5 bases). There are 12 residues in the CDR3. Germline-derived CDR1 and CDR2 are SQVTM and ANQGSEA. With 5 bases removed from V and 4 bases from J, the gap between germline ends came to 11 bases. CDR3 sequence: CSVRRGSETQYF. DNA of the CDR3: TGCAGCGTTCGCCGGGGATCAGAGACCCAGTACTTC.

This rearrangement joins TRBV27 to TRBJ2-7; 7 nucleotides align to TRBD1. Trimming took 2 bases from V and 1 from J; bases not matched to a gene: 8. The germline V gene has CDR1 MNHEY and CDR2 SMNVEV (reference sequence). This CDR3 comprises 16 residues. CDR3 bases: TGTGCCAGCAGTTTAAGCCGGACAGGACAATCCTACGAGCAGTACTTC. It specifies CASSLSRTGQSYEQYF.

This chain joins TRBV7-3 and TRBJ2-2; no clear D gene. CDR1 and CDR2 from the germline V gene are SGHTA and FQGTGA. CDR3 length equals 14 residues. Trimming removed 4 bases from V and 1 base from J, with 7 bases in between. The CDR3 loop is CASSSRLNTGELFF. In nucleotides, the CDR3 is TGTGCCAGCAGCTCCAGACTGAACACCGGGGAGCTGTTTTTT.

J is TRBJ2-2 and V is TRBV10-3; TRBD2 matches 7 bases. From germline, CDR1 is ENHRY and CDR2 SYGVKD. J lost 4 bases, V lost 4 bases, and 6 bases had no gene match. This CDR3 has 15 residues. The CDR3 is CAISAVSSGTGELFF. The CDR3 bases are TGTGCCATCAGTGCGGTGTCTAGCGGCACCGGGGAGCTGTTTTTT.

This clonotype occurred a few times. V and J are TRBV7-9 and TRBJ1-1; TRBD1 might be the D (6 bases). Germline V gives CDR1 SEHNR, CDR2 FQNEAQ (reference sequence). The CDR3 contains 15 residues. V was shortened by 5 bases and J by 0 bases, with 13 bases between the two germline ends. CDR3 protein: CASSPRTEMNTEAFF. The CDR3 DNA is TGTGCCAGCAGCCCACGGACAGAGATGAACACTGAAGCTTTCTTT.

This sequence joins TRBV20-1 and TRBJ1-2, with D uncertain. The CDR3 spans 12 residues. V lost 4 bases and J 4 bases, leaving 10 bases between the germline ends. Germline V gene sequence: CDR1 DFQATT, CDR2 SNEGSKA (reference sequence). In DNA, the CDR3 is TGCAGTGCTAATGTGCAGACCTATGGCTACACCTTC. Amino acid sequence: CSANVQTYGYTF.

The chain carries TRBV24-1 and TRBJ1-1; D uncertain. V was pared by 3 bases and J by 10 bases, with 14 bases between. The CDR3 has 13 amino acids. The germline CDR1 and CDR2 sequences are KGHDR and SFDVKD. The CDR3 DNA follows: TGTGCCACCAGTGATCGGAGCTCGGAGGGAGCTTTCTTT. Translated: CATSDRSSEGAFF.